Sequencing of this TCR beta chain was carried out in a study of chemoradiotherapy in HPV16-positive cancers. Looking at the study overall: Candidate HPV-specific clones and shared TCR motifs came from a couple of HPV16-positive patients. Regarding the study as a whole: The functional HPV-specific definition rests on just two HPV16-positive patients. Candidate HPV-specific clones and E7-related TCR motifs grew in tumor during treatment.

Repertoires were sampled repeatedly during chemoradiotherapy. Germline CDR1 and CDR2: SGHTS and YDEGEE. Trimming took off 3 bases at V and 0 bases at J, with 12 bases between the two ends. The CDR3 loop spans 15 amino acids. Sequencing was performed with immunoSEQ multiplex PCR; in TCRdb, only in-frame clones are kept and a portion is missing. This table has roughly 9,300 clones, about 82% appearing once. As to this clone: What it binds is unknown.

V is TRBV5-8 and J is TRBJ1-1; tentative D call: TRBD1 (6 bases). The sequence came from a human donor with HPV-associated anogenital cancer. Source: blood, taken from a patient who underwent chemoradiotherapy. The CDR3: CASSSGGGMNTEAFF. The DNA for the CDR3 is TGTGCCAGCAGCTCCGGTGGGGGCATGAACACTGAAGCTTTCTTT.